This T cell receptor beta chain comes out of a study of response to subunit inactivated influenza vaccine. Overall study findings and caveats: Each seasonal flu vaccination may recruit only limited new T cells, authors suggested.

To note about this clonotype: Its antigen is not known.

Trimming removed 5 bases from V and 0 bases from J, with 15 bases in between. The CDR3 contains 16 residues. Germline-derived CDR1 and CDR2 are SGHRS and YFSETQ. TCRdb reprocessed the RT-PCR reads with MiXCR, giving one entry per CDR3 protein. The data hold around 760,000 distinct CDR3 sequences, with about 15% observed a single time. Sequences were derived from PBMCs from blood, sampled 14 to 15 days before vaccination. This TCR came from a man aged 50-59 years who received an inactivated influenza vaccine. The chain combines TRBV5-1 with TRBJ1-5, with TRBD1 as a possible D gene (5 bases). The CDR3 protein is CASRPGGSNSNQPQHF. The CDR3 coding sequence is TGCGCCAGCAGACCCGGGGGGAGCAATAGCAATCAGCCCCAGCATTTT.